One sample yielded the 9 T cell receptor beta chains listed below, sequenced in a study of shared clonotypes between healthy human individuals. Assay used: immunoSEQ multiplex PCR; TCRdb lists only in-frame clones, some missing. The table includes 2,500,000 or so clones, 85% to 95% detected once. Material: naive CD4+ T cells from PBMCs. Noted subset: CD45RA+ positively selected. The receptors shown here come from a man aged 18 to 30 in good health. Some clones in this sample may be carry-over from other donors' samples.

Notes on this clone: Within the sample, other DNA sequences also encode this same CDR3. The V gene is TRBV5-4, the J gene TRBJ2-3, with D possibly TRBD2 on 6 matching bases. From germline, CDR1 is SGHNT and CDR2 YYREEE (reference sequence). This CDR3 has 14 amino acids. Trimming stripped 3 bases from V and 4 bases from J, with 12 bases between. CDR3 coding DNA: TGTGCCAGCAGCTCCCGACTAGTCCCAGATACGCAGTATTTT. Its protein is CASSSRLVPDTQYF.

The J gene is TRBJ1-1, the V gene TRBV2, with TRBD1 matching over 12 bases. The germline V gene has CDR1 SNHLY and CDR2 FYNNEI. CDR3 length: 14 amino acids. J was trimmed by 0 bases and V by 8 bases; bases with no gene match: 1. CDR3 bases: TGTGCCAGCGGGACAGGGGGCTTGAACACTGAAGCTTTCTTT. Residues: CASGTGGLNTEAFF.

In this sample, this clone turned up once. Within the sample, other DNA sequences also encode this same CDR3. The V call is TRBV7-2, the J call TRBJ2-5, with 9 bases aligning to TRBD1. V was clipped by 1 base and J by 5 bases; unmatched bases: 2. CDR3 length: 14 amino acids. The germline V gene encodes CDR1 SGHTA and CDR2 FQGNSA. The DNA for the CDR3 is TGTGCCAGCAGCTTAGACAGGGGGCCGGAGACCCAGTACTTC. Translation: CASSLDRGPETQYF.

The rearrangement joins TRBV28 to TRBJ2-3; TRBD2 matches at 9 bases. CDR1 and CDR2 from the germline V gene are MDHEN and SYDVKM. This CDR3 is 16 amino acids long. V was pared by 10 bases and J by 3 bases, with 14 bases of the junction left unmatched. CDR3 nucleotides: TGTGCCACCATCTATCCGGGACTAGCCAGGACAGATACGCAGTATTTT. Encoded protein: CATIYPGLARTDTQYF.

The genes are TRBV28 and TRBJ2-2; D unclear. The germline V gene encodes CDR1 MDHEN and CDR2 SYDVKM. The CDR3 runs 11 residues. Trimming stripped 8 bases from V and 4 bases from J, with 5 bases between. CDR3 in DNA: TGTGCCAGCGAACTCACCGGGGAGCTGTTTTTT. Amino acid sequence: CASELTGELFF. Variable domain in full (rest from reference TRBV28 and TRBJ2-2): DVKVTQSSRYLVKRTGEKVFLECVQDMDHENMFWYRQDPGLGLRLIYFSYDVKMKEKGDIPEGYSVSREKKERFSLILESASTNQTSMYLCASELTGELFFGEGSRLTVL.

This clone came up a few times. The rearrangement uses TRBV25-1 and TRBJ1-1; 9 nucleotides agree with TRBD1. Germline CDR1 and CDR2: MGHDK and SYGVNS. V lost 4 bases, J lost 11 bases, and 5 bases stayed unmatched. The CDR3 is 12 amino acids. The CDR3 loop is CASSAGTGLAFF. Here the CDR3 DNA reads TGTGCCAGCAGTGCCGGGACAGGGTTGGCTTTCTTT.

This CDR3 reads CATSPYRKQSWETQYF. CDR3 coding DNA: TGTGCCACCAGCCCCTATCGAAAACAGTCCTGGGAGACCCAGTACTTC. V is TRBV15 and J is TRBJ2-5; D remains ambiguous. The CDR3 is 16 residues long. The V end lost 5 bases, the J end lost 5 bases, and 21 bases lay between the germline ends. Germline V gene data show CDR1 as LNHNV and CDR2 as YYDKDF (reference sequence).

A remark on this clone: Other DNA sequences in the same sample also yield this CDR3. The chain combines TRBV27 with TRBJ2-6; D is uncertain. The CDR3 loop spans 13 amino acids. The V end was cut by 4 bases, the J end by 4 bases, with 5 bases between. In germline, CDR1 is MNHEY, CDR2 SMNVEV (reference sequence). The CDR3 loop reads CASSSLGANVLTF. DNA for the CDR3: TGTGCCAGCAGTTCCCTAGGGGCCAACGTCCTGACTTTC. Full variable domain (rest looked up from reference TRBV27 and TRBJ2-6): EAQVTQNPRYLITVTGKKLTVTCSQNMNHEYMSWYRQDPGLGLRQIYYSMNVEVTDKGDVPEGYKVSRKEKRNFPLILESPSPNQTSLYFCASSSLGANVLTFGAGSRLTVL.

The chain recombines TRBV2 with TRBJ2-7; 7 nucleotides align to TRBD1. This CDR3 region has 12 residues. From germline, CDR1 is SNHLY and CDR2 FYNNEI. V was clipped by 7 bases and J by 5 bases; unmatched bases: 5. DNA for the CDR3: TGTGCCAGCACTAACAGGGGCAACGAGCAGTACTTC. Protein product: CASTNRGNEQYF. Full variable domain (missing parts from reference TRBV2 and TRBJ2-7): EPEVTQTPSHQVTQMGQEVILRCVPISNHLYFYWYRQILGQKVEFLVSFYNNEISEKSEIFDDQFSVERPDGSNFTLKIRSTKLEDSAMYFCASTNRGNEQYFGPGTRLTVT.